This T cell receptor (beta chain) was recorded in a study of cytomegalovirus exposure and HLA in healthy donors. General study findings and limits: Beyond CMV serostatus, there was no information to go on about immune exposure.

Researchers ran the PCR with 60 Vbeta and 13 Jbeta primers. TCRdb keeps only in-frame clones here, not all; method: immunoSEQ multiplex PCR. The sample has approximately 130,000 clones, approximately 87% seen once. Germline CDR1 and CDR2: MGHRA and YSYEKL. V lost 1 base and J 8 bases, leaving 14 bases between the germline ends. The CDR3 spans 14 residues. This clone was seen more than once but under ten times. Its antigen is undetermined. Input material: PBMCs. This sequence originates from a man aged 35 to 55 in good health and CMV-seronegative. The rearrangement joins TRBV4-1 to TRBJ1-1; D gene uncertain. The CDR3 loop is CASSQGAQLPEAFF. In nucleotides, the CDR3 is TGCGCCAGCAGCCAAGGGGCACAGTTACCCGAAGCTTTCTTT.